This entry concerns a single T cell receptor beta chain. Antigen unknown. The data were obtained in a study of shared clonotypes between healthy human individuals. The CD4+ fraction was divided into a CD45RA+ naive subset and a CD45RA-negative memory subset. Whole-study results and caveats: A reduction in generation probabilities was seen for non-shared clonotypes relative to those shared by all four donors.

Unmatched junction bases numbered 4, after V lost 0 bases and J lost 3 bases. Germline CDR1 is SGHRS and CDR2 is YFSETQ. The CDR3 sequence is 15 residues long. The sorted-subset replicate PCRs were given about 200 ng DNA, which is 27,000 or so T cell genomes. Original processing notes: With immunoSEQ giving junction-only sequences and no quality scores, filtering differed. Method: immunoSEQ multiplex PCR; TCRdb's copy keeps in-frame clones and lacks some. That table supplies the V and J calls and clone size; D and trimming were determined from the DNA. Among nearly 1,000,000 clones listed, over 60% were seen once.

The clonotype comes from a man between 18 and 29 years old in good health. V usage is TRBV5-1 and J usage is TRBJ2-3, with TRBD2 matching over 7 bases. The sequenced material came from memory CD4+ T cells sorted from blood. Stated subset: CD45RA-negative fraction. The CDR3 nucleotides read TGCGCCAGCAGCTTGGTAGGGAGGGGAACAGATACGCAGTATTTT. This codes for CASSLVGRGTDTQYF.